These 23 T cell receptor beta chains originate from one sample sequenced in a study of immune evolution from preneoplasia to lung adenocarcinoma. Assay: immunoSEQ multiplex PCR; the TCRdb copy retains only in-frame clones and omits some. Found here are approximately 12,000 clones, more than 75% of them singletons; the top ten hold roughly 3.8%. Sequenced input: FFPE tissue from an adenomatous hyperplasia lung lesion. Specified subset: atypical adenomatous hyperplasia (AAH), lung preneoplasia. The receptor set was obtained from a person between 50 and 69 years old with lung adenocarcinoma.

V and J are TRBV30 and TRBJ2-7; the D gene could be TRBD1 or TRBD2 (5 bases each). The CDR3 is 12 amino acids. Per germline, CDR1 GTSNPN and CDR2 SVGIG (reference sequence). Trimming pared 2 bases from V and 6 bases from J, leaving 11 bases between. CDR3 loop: CAWSWARGEQYF. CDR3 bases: TGTGCCTGGAGTTGGGCGAGGGGCGAGCAGTACTTC.

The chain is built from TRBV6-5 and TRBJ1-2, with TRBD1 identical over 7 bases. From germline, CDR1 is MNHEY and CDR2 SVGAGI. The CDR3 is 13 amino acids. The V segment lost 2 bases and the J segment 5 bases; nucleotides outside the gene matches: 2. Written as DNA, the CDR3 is TGTGCCAGCAGTTACGACAGGGCATATGGCTACACCTTC. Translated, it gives CASSYDRAYGYTF.

The DNA for the CDR3 is TGTGCCAGCAGCTTAGGAACAGCCTTAACCGAAAAACTGTTTTTT. Translation gives CASSLGTALTEKLFF. The V gene is TRBV7-8, the J gene TRBJ1-4; D is uncertain. The V gene lost 1 base and the J gene lost 8 bases, with 14 bases spanning the gap. Germline V CDR1 and CDR2: SGHVS, FQNEAQ. The CDR3 runs to 15 residues.

For the CDR3, the DNA is TGTGCCACCAGCAGAGCTGTCAGACAGGGAAGAACGGGCTACACCTTC. As protein: CATSRAVRQGRTGYTF. This chain links TRBV15 with TRBJ1-2, with 7 bases lining up with TRBD1. Per the germline V gene, CDR1 is LNHNV and CDR2 is YYDKDF (reference sequence). The V gene end was trimmed by 1 base and the J gene end by 8 bases; junction bases not matched to a gene: 13. The CDR3 length is 16 residues.

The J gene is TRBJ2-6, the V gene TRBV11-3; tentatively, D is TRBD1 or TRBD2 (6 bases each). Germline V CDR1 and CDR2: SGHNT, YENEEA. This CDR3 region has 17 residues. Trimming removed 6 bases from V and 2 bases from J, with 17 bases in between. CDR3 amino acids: CASSQRQGGTGANVLTF. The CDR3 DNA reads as TGTGCCAGCAGTCAAAGACAAGGGGGGACTGGGGCCAACGTCCTGACTTTC.

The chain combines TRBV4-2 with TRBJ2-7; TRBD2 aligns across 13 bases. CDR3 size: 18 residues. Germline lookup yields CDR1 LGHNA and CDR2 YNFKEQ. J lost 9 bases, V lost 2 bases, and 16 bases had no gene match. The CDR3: CASSQQSRPGLAGFGQYF. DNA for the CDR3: TGTGCCAGCAGCCAACAATCCAGACCGGGACTAGCGGGGTTTGGGCAGTACTTC.

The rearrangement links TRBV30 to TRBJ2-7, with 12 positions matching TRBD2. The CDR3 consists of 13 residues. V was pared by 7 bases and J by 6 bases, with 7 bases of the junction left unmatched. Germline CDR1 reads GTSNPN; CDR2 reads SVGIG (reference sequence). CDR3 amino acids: CAYRLAGVAEQYF. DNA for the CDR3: TGTGCCTATAGACTAGCGGGAGTGGCCGAGCAGTACTTC.

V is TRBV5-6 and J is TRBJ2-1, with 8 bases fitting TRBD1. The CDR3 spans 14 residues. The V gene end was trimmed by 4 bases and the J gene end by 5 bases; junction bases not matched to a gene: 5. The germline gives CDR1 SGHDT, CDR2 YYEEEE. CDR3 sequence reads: CASSTEDRDNEQFF. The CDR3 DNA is TGTGCCAGCAGCACCGAGGACAGGGACAATGAGCAGTTCTTC.

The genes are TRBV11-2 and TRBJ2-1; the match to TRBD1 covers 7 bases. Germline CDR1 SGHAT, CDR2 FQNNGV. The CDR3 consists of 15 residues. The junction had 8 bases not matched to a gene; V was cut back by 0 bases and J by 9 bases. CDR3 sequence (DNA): TGTGCCAGCAGCTTAGATGGGTCAAGACAGGGTGAGCAGTTCTTC. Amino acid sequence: CASSLDGSRQGEQFF.

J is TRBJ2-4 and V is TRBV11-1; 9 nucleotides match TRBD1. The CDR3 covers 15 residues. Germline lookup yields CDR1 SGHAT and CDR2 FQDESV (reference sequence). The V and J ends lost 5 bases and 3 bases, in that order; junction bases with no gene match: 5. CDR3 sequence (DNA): TGTGCCAGCAGCCTCCCGGGACAGGGCAAAAACATTCAGTACTTC. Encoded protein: CASSLPGQGKNIQYF.

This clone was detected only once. The CDR3 DNA is TGTGCCAGCAGCTCCCCAGGGATCATGAACACTGAAGCTTTCTTT. Residues: CASSSPGIMNTEAFF. V gene TRBV11-3 combines with J gene TRBJ1-1, with D possibly being TRBD1 (5 bases). The ends were cut back, 4 bases at V and 0 bases at J, with 12 bases in the middle. The CDR3 loop spans 15 amino acids. Per germline, CDR1 SGHNT and CDR2 YENEEA.

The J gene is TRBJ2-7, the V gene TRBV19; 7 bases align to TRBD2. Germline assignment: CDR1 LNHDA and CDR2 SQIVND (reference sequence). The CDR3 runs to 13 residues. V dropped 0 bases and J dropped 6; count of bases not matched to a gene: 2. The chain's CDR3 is CASSIEKRGEQYF. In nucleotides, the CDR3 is TGTGCCAGTAGTATAGAGAAGCGGGGCGAGCAGTACTTC.

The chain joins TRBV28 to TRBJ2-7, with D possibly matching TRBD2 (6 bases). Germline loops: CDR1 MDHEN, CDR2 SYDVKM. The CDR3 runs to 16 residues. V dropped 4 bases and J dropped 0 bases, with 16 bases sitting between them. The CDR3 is CASSSSGGARSYEQYF. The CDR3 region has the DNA TGTGCCAGCAGTTCTTCCGGCGGGGCTCGCTCCTACGAGCAGTACTTC.

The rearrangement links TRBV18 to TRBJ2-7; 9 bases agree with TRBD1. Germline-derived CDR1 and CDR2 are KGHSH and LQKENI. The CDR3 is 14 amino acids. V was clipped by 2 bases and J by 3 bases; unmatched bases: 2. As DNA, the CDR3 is TGTGCCAGCTCACCAGGGACAGGGAACTACGAGCAGTACTTC. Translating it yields CASSPGTGNYEQYF.

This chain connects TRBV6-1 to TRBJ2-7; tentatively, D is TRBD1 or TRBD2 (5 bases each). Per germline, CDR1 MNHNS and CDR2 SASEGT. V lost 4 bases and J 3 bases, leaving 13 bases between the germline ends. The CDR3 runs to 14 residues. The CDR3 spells CASSVQGDYYEQYF. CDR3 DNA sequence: TGTGCCAGCAGTGTGCAGGGAGATTACTACGAGCAGTACTTC.

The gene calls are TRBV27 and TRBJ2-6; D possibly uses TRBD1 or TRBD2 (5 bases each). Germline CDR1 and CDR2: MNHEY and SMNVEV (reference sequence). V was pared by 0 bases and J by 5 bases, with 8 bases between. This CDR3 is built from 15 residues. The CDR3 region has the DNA TGTGCCAGCAGTTTATCGGGGGTTAGGGCCAACGTCCTGACTTTC. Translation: CASSLSGVRANVLTF.

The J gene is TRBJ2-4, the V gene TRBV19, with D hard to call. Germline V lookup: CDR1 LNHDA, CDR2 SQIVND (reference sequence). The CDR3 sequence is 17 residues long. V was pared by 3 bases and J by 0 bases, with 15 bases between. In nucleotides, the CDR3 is TGTGCCAGTAGTATCTCCGGCGCCAACATAGCCAAAAACATTCAGTACTTC. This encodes CASSISGANIAKNIQYF.

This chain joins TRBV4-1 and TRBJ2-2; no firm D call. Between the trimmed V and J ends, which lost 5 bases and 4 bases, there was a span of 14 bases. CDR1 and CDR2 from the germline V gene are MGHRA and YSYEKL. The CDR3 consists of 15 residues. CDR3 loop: CASSYGPWGTGELFF. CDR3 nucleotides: TGCGCCAGCAGCTACGGGCCCTGGGGCACCGGGGAGCTGTTTTTT.

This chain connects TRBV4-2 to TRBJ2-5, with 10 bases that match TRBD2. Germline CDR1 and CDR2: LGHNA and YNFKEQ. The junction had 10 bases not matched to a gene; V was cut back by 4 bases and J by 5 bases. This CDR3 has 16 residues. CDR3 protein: CASSPSSAGGIETQYF. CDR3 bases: TGTGCCAGCAGCCCATCGTCAGCGGGAGGGATTGAGACCCAGTACTTC.

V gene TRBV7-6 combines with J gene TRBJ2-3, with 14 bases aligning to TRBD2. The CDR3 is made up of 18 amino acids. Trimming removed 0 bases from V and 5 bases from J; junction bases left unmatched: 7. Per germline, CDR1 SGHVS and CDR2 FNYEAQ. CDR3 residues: CASSLALGLAGVGDTQYF. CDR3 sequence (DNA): TGTGCCAGCAGCTTAGCGCTGGGACTAGCGGGAGTTGGAGATACGCAGTATTTT.

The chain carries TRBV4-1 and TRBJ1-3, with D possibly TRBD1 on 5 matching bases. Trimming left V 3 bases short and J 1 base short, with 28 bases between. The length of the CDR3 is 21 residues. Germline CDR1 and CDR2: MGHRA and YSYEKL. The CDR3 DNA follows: TGCGCCAGCAGCCATTACATTCCGGGACCTGGCGGAGGGATTTCTGGAAACACCATATATTTT. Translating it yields CASSHYIPGPGGGISGNTIYF.

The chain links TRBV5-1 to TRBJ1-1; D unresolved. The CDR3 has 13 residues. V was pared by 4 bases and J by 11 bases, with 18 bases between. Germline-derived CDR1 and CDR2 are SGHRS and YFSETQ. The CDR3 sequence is CASSPGDGEMAFF. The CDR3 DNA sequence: TGCGCCAGCAGCCCTGGAGATGGGGAAATGGCTTTCTTT.

CDR3: CASSPRTSPGLAGNNEQFF. DNA for the CDR3: TGTGCCAGCAGCCCCCGGACAAGCCCGGGACTAGCGGGAAACAATGAGCAGTTCTTC. V and J are TRBV9 and TRBJ2-1, with 13 bases fitting TRBD2. The CDR3 has 19 amino acids. Germline CDR1 is SGDLS and CDR2 is YYNGEE. The trim removed 4 bases at V and 5 bases at J, leaving 15 bases unmatched.